This TCR beta chain was found in a study of T cell repertoires in cytomegalovirus infection. On the study more broadly: Matching HLA type and CMV infection were both indicated by public TCR beta signatures. General observations from the study: Carriage of CMV together with the relevant HLA was identifiable through cumulative public TCR beta family frequency. The response measured ex vivo was dominated by TCR beta clonotypes (HLA-C-restricted and CMV-specific).

MiXCR was run by TCRdb on the reads, yielding one entry per CDR3 protein. The sample contains 450,000 to 650,000 distinct CDR3 sequences, under 45% of which appear only once. As concerns this clonotype: Its antigen is currently unknown.

This CDR3 is built from 15 residues. V was cut by 4 bases and J by 5 bases, with 15 bases left in between. Germline CDR1 and CDR2: LGHDT and YNNKEL (reference sequence). The rearrangement uses TRBV3-1 and TRBJ2-1, with a possible D match to TRBD2 (6 bases). Source: cultured PBMCs, taken from culture after CMV antigen stimulation. The receptor comes from a human donor in good health (CMV status not recorded). Some clones in this sample may be carry-over from other donors' samples. The CDR3 coding sequence is TGTGCCAGCAGCCGGACTAACCTTGGGAACAATGAGCAGTTCTTC. The encoded protein is CASSRTNLGNNEQFF.